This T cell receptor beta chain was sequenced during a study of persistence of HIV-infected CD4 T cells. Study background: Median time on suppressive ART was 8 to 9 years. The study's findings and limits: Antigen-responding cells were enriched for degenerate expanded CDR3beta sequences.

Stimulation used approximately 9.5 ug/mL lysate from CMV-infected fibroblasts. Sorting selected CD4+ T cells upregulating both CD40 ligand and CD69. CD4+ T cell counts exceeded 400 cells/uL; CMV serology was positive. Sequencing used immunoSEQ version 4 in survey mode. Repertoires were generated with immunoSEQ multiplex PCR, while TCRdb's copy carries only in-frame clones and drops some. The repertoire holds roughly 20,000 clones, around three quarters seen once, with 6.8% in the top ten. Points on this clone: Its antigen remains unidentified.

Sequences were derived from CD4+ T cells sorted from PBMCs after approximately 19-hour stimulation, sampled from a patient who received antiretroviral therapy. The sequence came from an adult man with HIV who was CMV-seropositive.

The chain's CDR3 is CASSPALGEPQHF. The CDR3 bases are TGTGCCAGCTCCCCAGCTCTAGGCGAACCCCAGCATTTT. The V and J genes are TRBV6-5 and TRBJ1-5; D unclear. Germline CDR1 is MNHEY and CDR2 is SVGAGI. V was clipped by 8 bases and J by 10 bases, with 18 bases between them. The CDR3 is 13 amino acids.